What follows is one TCR beta chain and its context. The data were obtained in a study of CD8 T cells in Susac syndrome. Sequencing of TCR beta drew on CD8+ and CD4+ T cells from blood. Negative magnetic isolation gave CD8+ and CD4+ cells; FACS enriched CD8+ TEMRA. V was cut by 3 bases and J by 6 bases, with 4 bases left in between. Germline values: CDR1 KGHDR, CDR2 SFDVKD. This CDR3 comprises 11 residues. After extraction with the RNeasy kit, roughly 0.45 to 1 ug of the RNA was reverse transcribed using random hexamers. TCRdb ran MiXCR on the immunoSEQ multiplex PCR reads and lists one entry per CDR3 protein. This sample carries about 140,000 distinct CDR3 sequences, roughly 95% of them seen once, and the ten largest clones take 0.075% to 0.09%.

Input material: CD4+ T cells from PBMCs. This receptor was taken from a human donor in good health. The chain employs TRBV24-1 and TRBJ1-2; no clear D. This CDR3 is CATSDVDGYTF. CDR3 DNA: TGTGCCACCAGTGATGTGGATGGCTACACCTTC.